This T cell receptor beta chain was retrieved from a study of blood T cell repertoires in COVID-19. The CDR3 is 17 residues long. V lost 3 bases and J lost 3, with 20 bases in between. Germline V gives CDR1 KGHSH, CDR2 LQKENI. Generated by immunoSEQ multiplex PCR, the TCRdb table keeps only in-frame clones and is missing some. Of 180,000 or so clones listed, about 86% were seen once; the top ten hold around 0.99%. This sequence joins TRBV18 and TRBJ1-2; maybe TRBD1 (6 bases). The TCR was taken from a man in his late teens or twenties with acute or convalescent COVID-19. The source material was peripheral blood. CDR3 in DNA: TGTGCCAGCTCACCCCTCGGGACACCAGAGGGGCACTATGGCTACACCTTC. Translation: CASSPLGTPEGHYGYTF. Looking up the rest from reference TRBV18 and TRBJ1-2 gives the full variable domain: NAGVMQNPRHLVRRRGQEARLRCSPMKGHSHVYWYRQLPEEGLKFMVYLQKENIIDESGMPKERFSAEFPKEGPSILRIQQVVRGDSAAYFCASSPLGTPEGHYGYTFGSGTRLTVV.